This TCR beta chain was obtained from a study of shared clonotypes between healthy human individuals. Notes on the study in general: Naive subsets, compared against memory subsets, generally had larger estimated richness values.

Notes on this clone: The antigen is not known.

CDR1 is SGHAT and CDR2 is FQNNGV in the germline V gene. The CDR3 length is 15 residues. Trimming removed 0 bases at V and 4 bases at J, with 10 bases between. Produced via immunoSEQ multiplex PCR; TCRdb's table is partial and in-frame only. The sample lists around 510,000 clones, 90% to 96% occurring once. This TCR was recovered from a woman under 40 in good health. This sequence joins TRBV11-2 and TRBJ2-1; D is perhaps TRBD2 (6 bases). The sequenced material came from naive CD4+ T cells sorted from blood. Sample subset: CD45RA+ positively selected. The CDR3 sequence: CASSLDRESYNEQFF. CDR3 coding DNA: TGTGCCAGCAGCTTAGACCGGGAGAGTTACAATGAGCAGTTCTTC.